A selection of T cell receptor beta chains follows, all from one sample in a study of blood T cell repertoires in COVID-19. The assay was immunoSEQ multiplex PCR, and TCRdb's table has in-frame clones only and misses some. The sample comprises under 300,000 clones, 86% of which are singletons, and about 3% rests with the top ten. Sequenced sample: peripheral blood. Receptor source: a woman between 25 and 40 years old with active or convalescent COVID-19. CDR3s include the opening cysteine and the closing phenylalanine or tryptophan. A D gene is named only where the DNA matches it firmly. Clone size is given for some rows only: seen once, a few or many times, or a class if the clone is expanded.

CDR3aa: CASKGVNTGELFF
CDR3nt: TGTGCCAGCAAGGGGGTGAACACCGGGGAGCTGTTTTTT
v_gene: TRBV2
d_gene: -
abundance: once
j_gene: TRBJ2-2

CDR3aa: CASSPLRKGQTGGSYGYTF
CDR3nt: TGTGCCAGCTCACCACTAAGAAAAGGACAGACAGGCGGGAGCTATGGCTACACCTTC
v_gene: TRBV18
d_gene: -
abundance: -
j_gene: TRBJ1-2

CDR3aa: CASSIDGGSNQPQHF
CDR3nt: TGTGCCAGTAGTATAGATGGGGGGAGCAATCAGCCCCAGCATTTT
v_gene: TRBV19
d_gene: -
abundance: -
j_gene: TRBJ1-5

CDR3aa: CASRQGAGNTIYF
CDR3nt: TGTGCCAGTAGACAGGGGGCTGGAAACACCATATATTTT
v_gene: TRBV19
d_gene: TRBD1
abundance: -
j_gene: TRBJ1-3

CDR3aa: CASRPGSSYEQYF
CDR3nt: TGTGCCAGTAGACCAGGAAGCTCCTACGAGCAGTACTTC
v_gene: TRBV19
d_gene: -
abundance: -
j_gene: TRBJ2-7

CDR3aa: CSAPVGDEQYF
CDR3nt: TGCAGTGCTCCGGTAGGGGACGAGCAGTACTTC
v_gene: TRBV20-1
d_gene: -
abundance: -
j_gene: TRBJ2-7

CDR3aa: CASSLGRGNSPLHF
CDR3nt: TGTGCCAGCAGTCTCGGACGGGGTAATTCACCCCTCCACTTT
v_gene: TRBV28
d_gene: -
abundance: -
j_gene: TRBJ1-6

CDR3aa: CASSYPEAGELFF
CDR3nt: TGTGCCAGCAGTTACCCGGAGGCCGGGGAGCTGTTTTTT
v_gene: TRBV6-2/TRBV6-3
d_gene: -
abundance: few
j_gene: TRBJ2-2

CDR3aa: CATSATMNTEAFF
CDR3nt: TGTGCCACCAGTGCGACAATGAACACTGAAGCTTTCTTT
v_gene: TRBV24-1
d_gene: -
abundance: -
j_gene: TRBJ1-1

CDR3aa: CASSVGTGSDWDTQYF
CDR3nt: TGTGCCAGCAGCGTCGGGACAGGGTCGGACTGGGATACGCAGTATTTT
v_gene: TRBV9
d_gene: TRBD1
abundance: few
j_gene: TRBJ2-3

CDR3aa: CASSPEAGGVQYF
CDR3nt: TGTGCCAGCAGTCCCGAGGCGGGCGGGGTACAGTATTTT
v_gene: TRBV12-3/TRBV12-4
d_gene: -
abundance: -
j_gene: TRBJ2-3

CDR3aa: CASSLAGTGNDEQFF
CDR3nt: TGTGCCAGCAGCTTGGCCGGGACAGGGAACGATGAGCAGTTCTTC
v_gene: TRBV5-4
d_gene: TRBD1
abundance: -
j_gene: TRBJ2-1

CDR3aa: CASSYLPRNTEAFF
CDR3nt: TGCGCCAGCAGCTACCTACCTAGGAACACTGAAGCTTTCTTT
v_gene: TRBV5-1
d_gene: -
abundance: -
j_gene: TRBJ1-1

CDR3aa: CASSSTGTGWINEQFF
CDR3nt: TGTGCCAGCAGCTCCACCGGGACAGGGTGGATCAATGAGCAGTTCTTC
v_gene: TRBV7-9
d_gene: TRBD1
abundance: -
j_gene: TRBJ2-1

CDR3aa: CASRDTGQNYGYTF
CDR3nt: TGTGCCAGCAGAGACACGGGACAGAACTATGGCTACACCTTC
v_gene: TRBV27
d_gene: TRBD1
abundance: few
j_gene: TRBJ1-2

CDR3aa: CASSFKGGLSGNTIYF
CDR3nt: TGTGCCAGCAGCTTTAAGGGGGGGCTATCTGGAAACACCATATATTTT
v_gene: TRBV5-4
d_gene: -
abundance: -
j_gene: TRBJ1-3

CDR3aa: CASSLDRDPYGYTF
CDR3nt: TGTGCCAGCAGCTTAGACAGGGATCCCTATGGCTACACCTTC
v_gene: TRBV7-3
d_gene: TRBD1
abundance: -
j_gene: TRBJ1-2

CDR3aa: CASSYRTNSNQPQHF
CDR3nt: TGTGCCAGCAGTTATAGGACTAATAGCAATCAGCCCCAGCATTTT
v_gene: TRBV6-2/TRBV6-3
d_gene: -
abundance: -
j_gene: TRBJ1-5

CDR3aa: CASSPRLDTDTQYF
CDR3nt: TGTGCCAGCAGCCCTCGACTAGACACAGATACGCAGTATTTT
v_gene: TRBV3-1/TRBV3-2
d_gene: -
abundance: -
j_gene: TRBJ2-3

CDR3aa: CASSRGLNTGELFF
CDR3nt: TGCGCCAGCAGCCGTGGACTTAACACCGGGGAGCTGTTTTTT
v_gene: TRBV5-1
d_gene: -
abundance: -
j_gene: TRBJ2-2

CDR3aa: CASSVAEGNNQPQHF
CDR3nt: TGTGCCAGCAGCGTAGCTGAGGGAAACAATCAGCCCCAGCATTTT
v_gene: TRBV9
d_gene: -
abundance: -
j_gene: TRBJ1-5

CDR3aa: CASSVGADNEQFF
CDR3nt: TGCGCCAGCAGTGTAGGCGCGGACAATGAGCAGTTCTTC
v_gene: TRBV10-1
d_gene: -
abundance: -
j_gene: TRBJ2-1

CDR3aa: CASSSTGEGNTEAFF
CDR3nt: TGTGCCAGCAGCTCGACAGGGGAGGGGAACACTGAAGCTTTCTTT
v_gene: TRBV5-4
d_gene: TRBD1
abundance: -
j_gene: TRBJ1-1

CDR3aa: CASSAFTGGSTNEKLFF
CDR3nt: TGTGCCAGCAGCGCCTTTACAGGGGGGTCAACTAATGAAAAACTGTTTTTT
v_gene: TRBV9
d_gene: TRBD1
abundance: -
j_gene: TRBJ1-4

CDR3aa: CASSTSGGATDTQYF
CDR3nt: TGTGCCAGCAGTACTAGCGGGGGGGCCACAGATACGCAGTATTTT
v_gene: TRBV6-4
d_gene: TRBD2
abundance: few
j_gene: TRBJ2-3

CDR3aa: CASSLNVRLLGYGYTF
CDR3nt: TGTGCCAGCAGCTTAAACGTGAGGCTACTGGGCTATGGCTACACCTTC
v_gene: TRBV7-9
d_gene: -
abundance: -
j_gene: TRBJ1-2

CDR3aa: CASSPSTGLGSNQPQHF
CDR3nt: TGCGCCAGCAGCCCATCAACAGGGTTGGGTAGCAATCAGCCCCAGCATTTT
v_gene: TRBV4-1
d_gene: -
abundance: once
j_gene: TRBJ1-5

CDR3aa: CASSQEAGRNTEAFF
CDR3nt: TGCGCCAGCAGCCAAGAGGCGGGACGGAACACTGAAGCTTTCTTT
v_gene: TRBV4-3
d_gene: -
abundance: -
j_gene: TRBJ1-1

CDR3aa: CASSHPGQGNTGELFF
CDR3nt: TGTGCCAGCAGTCATCCGGGACAGGGGAACACCGGGGAGCTGTTTTTT
v_gene: TRBV6-6
d_gene: TRBD1
abundance: -
j_gene: TRBJ2-2

CDR3aa: CASSSRGWEETGELFF
CDR3nt: TGTGCCAGCAGTTCTCGTGGGTGGGAGGAAACCGGGGAGCTGTTTTTT
v_gene: TRBV6-6
d_gene: -
abundance: -
j_gene: TRBJ2-2

CDR3aa: CATQRDRGNEQFF
CDR3nt: TGTGCCACCCAACGGGACAGGGGCAATGAGCAGTTCTTC
v_gene: TRBV10-3
d_gene: TRBD1
abundance: -
j_gene: TRBJ2-1

CDR3aa: CASSFRGLSGYTF
CDR3nt: TGTGCCAGCAGCTTCAGGGGTTTGAGTGGCTACACCTTC
v_gene: TRBV5-6
d_gene: -
abundance: -
j_gene: TRBJ1-2

CDR3aa: CAWGQGNTNEKLFF
CDR3nt: TGTGCCTGGGGACAGGGTAACACTAATGAAAAACTGTTTTTT
v_gene: TRBV30
d_gene: TRBD1
abundance: -
j_gene: TRBJ1-4

CDR3aa: CATSRDRLANPTQETQYF
CDR3nt: TGTGCCACCAGCAGAGATCGACTGGCGAACCCTACCCAAGAGACCCAGTACTTC
v_gene: TRBV15
d_gene: -
abundance: -
j_gene: TRBJ2-5

CDR3aa: CASSSQLAGGPDTQYF
CDR3nt: TGTGCCAGCAGCTCACAACTAGCGGGGGGCCCAGATACGCAGTATTTT
v_gene: TRBV9
d_gene: TRBD2
abundance: -
j_gene: TRBJ2-3

CDR3aa: CSASPGNEQFF
CDR3nt: TGCAGTGCTAGTCCGGGCAATGAGCAGTTCTTC
v_gene: TRBV20-1
d_gene: -
abundance: -
j_gene: TRBJ2-1

CDR3aa: CASSQERFRLGVLFF
CDR3nt: TGCGCCAGCAGCCAAGAGCGCTTTCGTCTCGGTGTACTGTTTTTT
v_gene: TRBV4-3
d_gene: -
abundance: -
j_gene: TRBJ1-4

CDR3aa: CASSRHFYEQYF
CDR3nt: TGTGCCAGCAGTAGACACTTCTACGAGCAGTACTTC
v_gene: TRBV21-1
d_gene: -
abundance: few
j_gene: TRBJ2-7

CDR3aa: CASSEAGSPLHF
CDR3nt: TGTGCCAGCAGTGAGGCGGGCTCACCCCTCCACTTT
v_gene: TRBV6-1
d_gene: -
abundance: -
j_gene: TRBJ1-6

CDR3aa: CASSASGTSEKLFF
CDR3nt: TGTGCCAGCAGCGCTAGCGGGACAAGTGAAAAACTGTTTTTT
v_gene: TRBV9
d_gene: -
abundance: -
j_gene: TRBJ1-4

CDR3aa: CASSSTGGTNYGYTF
CDR3nt: TGTGCCAGCAGCTCCACCGGAGGGACTAACTATGGCTACACCTTC
v_gene: TRBV5-4
d_gene: -
abundance: -
j_gene: TRBJ1-2

CDR3aa: CASSPLGGGRTGELFF
CDR3nt: TGTGCCAGCAGCCCCCTTGGGGGGGGCCGAACCGGGGAGCTGTTTTTT
v_gene: TRBV6-4
d_gene: -
abundance: -
j_gene: TRBJ2-2

CDR3aa: CASSLSGTGAYEQYF
CDR3nt: TGTGCCAGCAGCTTGTCCGGGACAGGGGCCTACGAGCAGTACTTC
v_gene: TRBV5-6
d_gene: TRBD1
abundance: -
j_gene: TRBJ2-7

CDR3aa: CASSLATANTEAFF
CDR3nt: TGCGCCAGCAGCTTGGCCACAGCTAACACTGAAGCTTTCTTT
v_gene: TRBV5-1
d_gene: -
abundance: -
j_gene: TRBJ1-1

CDR3aa: CASSPSFYGLDDSNTEAFF
CDR3nt: TGTGCCAGCTCACCGAGTTTCTACGGCCTAGACGACTCAAACACTGAAGCTTTCTTT
v_gene: TRBV18
d_gene: -
abundance: -
j_gene: TRBJ1-1

CDR3aa: CASSTGGGSPLHF
CDR3nt: TGTGCCAGCAGTACAGGGGGCGGTTCACCCCTCCACTTT
v_gene: TRBV6-6
d_gene: TRBD1
abundance: -
j_gene: TRBJ1-6

CDR3aa: CATRRPSGDEAFF
CDR3nt: TGTGCCACCCGGAGGCCGTCTGGCGATGAAGCTTTCTTT
v_gene: TRBV7-9
d_gene: -
abundance: -
j_gene: TRBJ1-1

CDR3aa: CASGRVDIQYF
CDR3nt: TGTGCCTCGGGCAGGGTTGACATTCAGTACTTC
v_gene: TRBV30
d_gene: -
abundance: -
j_gene: TRBJ2-4

CDR3aa: CASLRDLDEQYF
CDR3nt: TGTGCCAGTCTGAGGGACTTGGACGAGCAGTACTTC
v_gene: TRBV2
d_gene: -
abundance: -
j_gene: TRBJ2-7

CDR3aa: CASSLGSAGVPLGYGYTF
CDR3nt: TGTGCCAGCAGCTTAGGGTCCGCAGGGGTCCCGCTAGGCTATGGCTACACCTTC
v_gene: TRBV7-8
d_gene: -
abundance: -
j_gene: TRBJ1-2

CDR3aa: CASSERGGTQYF
CDR3nt: TGTGCCAGCAGTGAACGAGGGGGCACGCAGTATTTT
v_gene: TRBV2
d_gene: TRBD1
abundance: -
j_gene: TRBJ2-3

CDR3aa: CASSLKQGGPQPQHF
CDR3nt: TGTGCCAGCAGCTTAAAGCAGGGGGGCCCTCAGCCCCAGCATTTT
v_gene: TRBV7-8
d_gene: TRBD1
abundance: few
j_gene: TRBJ1-5

CDR3aa: CASSLRDTSYQETQYF
CDR3nt: TGTGCCAGCAGCTTAAGGGACACCTCGTACCAAGAGACCCAGTACTTC
v_gene: TRBV7-9
d_gene: -
abundance: -
j_gene: TRBJ2-5

CDR3aa: CASSVNGQGSYEQYF
CDR3nt: TGTGCCAGCAGTGTAAACGGTCAGGGCTCCTACGAGCAGTACTTC
v_gene: TRBV25-1
d_gene: -
abundance: -
j_gene: TRBJ2-7